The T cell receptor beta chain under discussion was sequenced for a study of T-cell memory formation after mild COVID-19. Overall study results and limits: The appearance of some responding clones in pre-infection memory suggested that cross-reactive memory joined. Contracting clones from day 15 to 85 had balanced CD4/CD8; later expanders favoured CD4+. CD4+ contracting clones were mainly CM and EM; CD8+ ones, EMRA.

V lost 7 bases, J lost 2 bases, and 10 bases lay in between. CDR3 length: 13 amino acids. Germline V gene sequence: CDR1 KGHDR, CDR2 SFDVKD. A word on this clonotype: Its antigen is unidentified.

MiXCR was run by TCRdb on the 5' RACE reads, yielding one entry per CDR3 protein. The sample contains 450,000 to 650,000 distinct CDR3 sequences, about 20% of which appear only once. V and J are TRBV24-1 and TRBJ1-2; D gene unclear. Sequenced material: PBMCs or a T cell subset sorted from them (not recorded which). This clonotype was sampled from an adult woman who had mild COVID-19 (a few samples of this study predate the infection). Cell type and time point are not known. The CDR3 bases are TGTGCCACCAGATCCTCGGACAACTATGGCTACACCTTC. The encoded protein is CATRSSDNYGYTF.